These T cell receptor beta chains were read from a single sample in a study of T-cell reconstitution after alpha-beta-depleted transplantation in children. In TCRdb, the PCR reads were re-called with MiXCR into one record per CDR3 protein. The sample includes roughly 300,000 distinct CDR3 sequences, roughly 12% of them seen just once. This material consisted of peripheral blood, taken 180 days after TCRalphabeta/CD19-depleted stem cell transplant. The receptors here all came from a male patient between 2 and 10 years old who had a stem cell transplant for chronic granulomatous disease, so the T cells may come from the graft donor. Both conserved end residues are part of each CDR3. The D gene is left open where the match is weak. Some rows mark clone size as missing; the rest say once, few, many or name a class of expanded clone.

CDR3nt: TGCGCCAGCAGCGCCGGACTAGCCCCTGTGAAAGAGCAGTACTTC; CDR3aa: CASSAGLAPVKEQYF; j_gene: TRBJ2-7; v_gene: TRBV5-1; d_gene: TRBD2; abundance: many
CDR3nt: TGTGCCAGCAGCGAGCGGGGGGGCGACACAGATACGCAGTATTTT; CDR3aa: CASSERGGDTDTQYF; j_gene: TRBJ2-3; v_gene: TRBV9; d_gene: TRBD2; abundance: many
CDR3nt: TGTGCCAGCAGCTTTCACGGGGGGGCTAGCACAGATACGCAGTATTTT; CDR3aa: CASSFHGGASTDTQYF; j_gene: TRBJ2-3; v_gene: TRBV7-9; d_gene: TRBD2; abundance: many
CDR3nt: TGTGCCAGCAGCGACAGCACCGACTGGAGCGAGCAGTACTTC; CDR3aa: CASSDSTDWSEQYF; j_gene: TRBJ2-7; v_gene: TRBV7-2; d_gene: .; abundance: .
CDR3nt: TGCGCCAGCACCCCTTACGGGACTAGCGCGAACACCGGGGAGCTGTTTTTT; CDR3aa: CASTPYGTSANTGELFF; j_gene: TRBJ2-2; v_gene: TRBV5-1; d_gene: TRBD2; abundance: many
CDR3nt: TGTGCCAGCAGTTACAAAGAGAAGAACGAGCAGTACTTC; CDR3aa: CASSYKEKNEQYF; j_gene: TRBJ2-7; v_gene: TRBV6-2/TRBV6-3; d_gene: .; abundance: many
CDR3nt: TGTGCCAGCAGCGTAGACACCGGATTTGGTGGTTTGCAGTTCTTC; CDR3aa: CASSVDTGFGGLQFF; j_gene: TRBJ2-1; v_gene: TRBV9; d_gene: .; abundance: many
CDR3nt: TGTGCCAGCAGCCGAGTCGGCGCCGAAGCTTTCTTT; CDR3aa: CASSRVGAEAFF; j_gene: TRBJ1-1; v_gene: TRBV27; d_gene: .; abundance: many
CDR3nt: TGTGCCACCGCTAGCGGGGGGACGAACACCGGGGAGCTGTTTTTT; CDR3aa: CATASGGTNTGELFF; j_gene: TRBJ2-2; v_gene: TRBV2; d_gene: TRBD2; abundance: few
CDR3nt: TGTGCCACCAACTCAGGGGCCAATGAGCAGTTCTTC; CDR3aa: CATNSGANEQFF; j_gene: TRBJ2-1; v_gene: TRBV18; d_gene: .; abundance: .
CDR3nt: TGCAGTGCTAGGTGGCGGCTACTCAATTCCTACGAGCAGTACTTC; CDR3aa: CSARWRLLNSYEQYF; j_gene: TRBJ2-7; v_gene: TRBV20-1; d_gene: .; abundance: many
CDR3nt: TGTGCCATCAGTGTCAGGGGAGGCGGCACAGATACGCAGTATTTT; CDR3aa: CAISVRGGGTDTQYF; j_gene: TRBJ2-3; v_gene: TRBV10-3; d_gene: .; abundance: many
CDR3nt: TGTGCCAGTAGTATAGGACGGCCCAATGAGCAGTTCTTC; CDR3aa: CASSIGRPNEQFF; j_gene: TRBJ2-1; v_gene: TRBV19; d_gene: .; abundance: many
CDR3nt: TGCAGCGTTGGGGTTCTAGGGGTAACCTACAATGAGCAGTTCTTC; CDR3aa: CSVGVLGVTYNEQFF; j_gene: TRBJ2-1; v_gene: TRBV29-1; d_gene: .; abundance: many
CDR3nt: TGCGCCAGCAGCTTTCAACGGGGGAACCCCTTCTATCGCACCTACGAGCAGTACTTC; CDR3aa: CASSFQRGNPFYRTYEQYF; j_gene: TRBJ2-7; v_gene: TRBV5-1; d_gene: .; abundance: few
CDR3nt: TGTGCCATCAGTGAGTCTCTAGGGAGGGGACAACAAGAGACCCAGTACTTC; CDR3aa: CAISESLGRGQQETQYF; j_gene: TRBJ2-5; v_gene: TRBV10-3; d_gene: .; abundance: many
CDR3nt: TGTGCCAGTGACGGACGGGTCGAAGCTTTCTTT; CDR3aa: CASDGRVEAFF; j_gene: TRBJ1-1; v_gene: TRBV6-1; d_gene: .; abundance: many
CDR3nt: TGTGCCAGCAGTCCTAGACTAGCGGGGGTCGATGAGCAGTTCTTC; CDR3aa: CASSPRLAGVDEQFF; j_gene: TRBJ2-1; v_gene: TRBV2; d_gene: TRBD2; abundance: few
CDR3nt: TGTGCCAGCATTGAGGACAGGGTTGATGGCTACACCTTC; CDR3aa: CASIEDRVDGYTF; j_gene: TRBJ1-2; v_gene: TRBV28; d_gene: TRBD1; abundance: many
CDR3nt: TGCAGCGCCCCGCTCCGACAGGGTAGCGGGACTGGGGAGCTGTTTTTT; CDR3aa: CSAPLRQGSGTGELFF; j_gene: TRBJ2-2; v_gene: TRBV29-1; d_gene: .; abundance: many
CDR3nt: TGCGCCAGCAGCCCGTCCACTAGCGACTCTAGCACAGATACGCAGTATTTT; CDR3aa: CASSPSTSDSSTDTQYF; j_gene: TRBJ2-3; v_gene: TRBV23-1; d_gene: TRBD2; abundance: few
CDR3nt: TGTGCCAGCTCACCACGGGGAACAGCTTACGAGCAGTACTTC; CDR3aa: CASSPRGTAYEQYF; j_gene: TRBJ2-7; v_gene: TRBV18; d_gene: .; abundance: many
CDR3nt: TGTGCCAGCAGTCTCCGGGTTACCTACGAGCAGTACTTC; CDR3aa: CASSLRVTYEQYF; j_gene: TRBJ2-7; v_gene: TRBV6-2/TRBV6-3; d_gene: .; abundance: many
CDR3nt: TGTGCCAGCAGTCACCTACAGGGTGAGGACGAGCAGTACTTC; CDR3aa: CASSHLQGEDEQYF; j_gene: TRBJ2-7; v_gene: TRBV12-3/TRBV12-4; d_gene: .; abundance: many
CDR3nt: TGCAGCGTTAAAAAACTAGCGGGAGGGCCGGGCAATGAGCAGTTCTTC; CDR3aa: CSVKKLAGGPGNEQFF; j_gene: TRBJ2-1; v_gene: TRBV29-1; d_gene: TRBD2; abundance: many
CDR3nt: TGTGCCAGCAGTTTTGGCGGGATTGGAGATACGCAGTATTTT; CDR3aa: CASSFGGIGDTQYF; j_gene: TRBJ2-3; v_gene: TRBV27; d_gene: .; abundance: many
CDR3nt: TGTGCCAGCAGCTTGACCGGGACAGTGAACACTGAAGCTTTCTTT; CDR3aa: CASSLTGTVNTEAFF; j_gene: TRBJ1-1; v_gene: TRBV7-9; d_gene: TRBD1; abundance: many
CDR3nt: TGCGCCAGCAGCTACAGGACAGGTGGCATGAACACTGAAGCTTTCTTT; CDR3aa: CASSYRTGGMNTEAFF; j_gene: TRBJ1-1; v_gene: TRBV5-1; d_gene: TRBD1; abundance: .
CDR3nt: TGCAGTGCTAGAGATCCGCTCGGGGGGATGGCAGATACGCAGTATTTT; CDR3aa: CSARDPLGGMADTQYF; j_gene: TRBJ2-3; v_gene: TRBV20-1; d_gene: TRBD2; abundance: many
CDR3nt: TGCAGTGCGAGACCCGGGACGCAAACTGAAGATACGCAGTATTTT; CDR3aa: CSARPGTQTEDTQYF; j_gene: TRBJ2-3; v_gene: TRBV20-1; d_gene: .; abundance: many
CDR3nt: TGCAGCGTTGAAGTGGGGGCTAGCGGGGGTTCCACAGATACGCAGTATTTT; CDR3aa: CSVEVGASGGSTDTQYF; j_gene: TRBJ2-3; v_gene: TRBV29-1; d_gene: TRBD2; abundance: many
CDR3nt: TGTGCCAGCAGTTTCTCAGGAACAGATACGCAGTATTTT; CDR3aa: CASSFSGTDTQYF; j_gene: TRBJ2-3; v_gene: TRBV12-3/TRBV12-4; d_gene: .; abundance: many
CDR3nt: TGTGCCAGCAGCGTATCAGGGGTCACCGGGGAGCTGTTTTTT; CDR3aa: CASSVSGVTGELFF; j_gene: TRBJ2-2; v_gene: TRBV9; d_gene: .; abundance: many
CDR3nt: TGCGCCAGCAGCTTGTGGCGGGAGCCCCGAGGTGAGCAGTTCTTC; CDR3aa: CASSLWREPRGEQFF; j_gene: TRBJ2-1; v_gene: TRBV5-1; d_gene: TRBD2; abundance: many
CDR3nt: TGTGCCAGCAGCTTAAAAGACAGGGTTGGGGAAGAGACCCAGTACTTC; CDR3aa: CASSLKDRVGEETQYF; j_gene: TRBJ2-5; v_gene: TRBV7-6; d_gene: TRBD1; abundance: many
CDR3nt: TGCAGCGTTTCGACAGGGTTGACCACCGAAGCTTTCTTT; CDR3aa: CSVSTGLTTEAFF; j_gene: TRBJ1-1; v_gene: TRBV29-1; d_gene: TRBD1; abundance: .
CDR3nt: TGCAGTGCTAGAGCGAGCGGGCTGATATTACACGAGCAGTACTTC; CDR3aa: CSARASGLILHEQYF; j_gene: TRBJ2-7; v_gene: TRBV20-1; d_gene: .; abundance: many
CDR3nt: TGCAGTGCTACCCGGACAGGGCAGAGCAATCAGCCCCAGCATTTT; CDR3aa: CSATRTGQSNQPQHF; j_gene: TRBJ1-5; v_gene: TRBV20-1; d_gene: TRBD1; abundance: many
CDR3nt: TGTGCCAGCAGCTTGAGGAGAAGGGCGAACACCGGGGAGCTGTTTTTT; CDR3aa: CASSLRRRANTGELFF; j_gene: TRBJ2-2; v_gene: TRBV5-6; d_gene: .; abundance: many
CDR3nt: TGTGCCAGCAGTTCATCCGGGACAGCCCAAGAGACCCAGTACTTC; CDR3aa: CASSSSGTAQETQYF; j_gene: TRBJ2-5; v_gene: TRBV28; d_gene: TRBD1; abundance: many
CDR3nt: TGTGCCAGCAGTTTATCGCTCTACACCTTC; CDR3aa: CASSLSLYTF; j_gene: TRBJ1-2; v_gene: TRBV27; d_gene: .; abundance: many
CDR3nt: TGCAGTGCAAACAGCGGGAGGGCCTACAATGAGCAGTTCTTC; CDR3aa: CSANSGRAYNEQFF; j_gene: TRBJ2-1; v_gene: TRBV20-1; d_gene: TRBD2; abundance: many
CDR3nt: TGTGCCAGCAGCCGAGGTAAGGGACAAAGTGGCGGGCACAACGAGCAGTACTTC; CDR3aa: CASSRGKGQSGGHNEQYF; j_gene: TRBJ2-7; v_gene: TRBV3-1; d_gene: .; abundance: many
CDR3nt: TGTGCCAGCAGTTTAATCCGTCCCTCCTACGAGCAGTACTTC; CDR3aa: CASSLIRPSYEQYF; j_gene: TRBJ2-7; v_gene: TRBV28; d_gene: .; abundance: .
CDR3nt: TGTGCCAGCAGCCCCCGGACAGGGGAACACTACGAGCAGTACTTC; CDR3aa: CASSPRTGEHYEQYF; j_gene: TRBJ2-7; v_gene: TRBV7-2; d_gene: TRBD1; abundance: many
CDR3nt: TGTGCCAGCAGCTTAGCGTTGGGCGGAGCAAGCACAGATACGCAGTATTTT; CDR3aa: CASSLALGGASTDTQYF; j_gene: TRBJ2-3; v_gene: TRBV7-2; d_gene: .; abundance: many
CDR3nt: TGTGCCAGCAGCAAAGGTGAAATGGGCGAGCAGTACTTC; CDR3aa: CASSKGEMGEQYF; j_gene: TRBJ2-7; v_gene: TRBV21-1; d_gene: .; abundance: few
CDR3nt: TGTGCCAGCAGCTTGGCCGGACAGCTGAACACTGAAGCTTTCTTT; CDR3aa: CASSLAGQLNTEAFF; j_gene: TRBJ1-1; v_gene: TRBV5-6; d_gene: .; abundance: many
CDR3nt: TGCGCCAGCAGCTTGGCGGCAGGTTTGACTGAGCAGTACTTC; CDR3aa: CASSLAAGLTEQYF; j_gene: TRBJ2-7; v_gene: TRBV5-1; d_gene: .; abundance: many
CDR3nt: TGTGCCAGCAGCCGACGACTAGAGGATCAAGAGACCCAGTACTTC; CDR3aa: CASSRRLEDQETQYF; j_gene: TRBJ2-5; v_gene: TRBV6-2/TRBV6-3; d_gene: .; abundance: many
CDR3nt: TGTGCCAACAGTTTCCTTAAGGGATCCTACGAGCAGTACTTC; CDR3aa: CANSFLKGSYEQYF; j_gene: TRBJ2-7; v_gene: TRBV11-2; d_gene: .; abundance: .
CDR3nt: TGTGCCAGCAGTGGGGGGCGAGAGACCCAGTACTTC; CDR3aa: CASSGGRETQYF; j_gene: TRBJ2-5; v_gene: TRBV25-1; d_gene: .; abundance: .
CDR3nt: TGCAGTGCTAGGTCCTCACCCTTGAGGACTGGGGCCAACGTCCTGACTTTC; CDR3aa: CSARSSPLRTGANVLTF; j_gene: TRBJ2-6; v_gene: TRBV20-1; d_gene: .; abundance: many
CDR3nt: TGTGCCAGCAGCTTGAGAGGGGGCGGCTACGAGCAGTACTTC; CDR3aa: CASSLRGGGYEQYF; j_gene: TRBJ2-7; v_gene: TRBV5-7; d_gene: TRBD1; abundance: many